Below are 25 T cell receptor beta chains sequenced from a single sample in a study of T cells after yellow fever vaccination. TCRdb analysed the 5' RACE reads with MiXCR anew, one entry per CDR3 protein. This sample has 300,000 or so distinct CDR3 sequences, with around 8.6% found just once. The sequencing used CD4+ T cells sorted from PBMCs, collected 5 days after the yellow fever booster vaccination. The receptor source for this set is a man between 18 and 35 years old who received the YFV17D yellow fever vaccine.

CDR3 nucleotides: TGTGCCAGTACGGGACAGCATAACTCTGGGGCCAACGTCCTGACTTTC. It translates to CASTGQHNSGANVLTF. The rearrangement uses TRBV19 and TRBJ2-6, with 7 bases identical to TRBD1. Germline trimming cut 7 bases from V and 0 bases from J; bases unmatched to any gene: 6. The germline V gene has CDR1 LNHDA and CDR2 SQIVND (reference sequence). The CDR3 spans 16 residues.

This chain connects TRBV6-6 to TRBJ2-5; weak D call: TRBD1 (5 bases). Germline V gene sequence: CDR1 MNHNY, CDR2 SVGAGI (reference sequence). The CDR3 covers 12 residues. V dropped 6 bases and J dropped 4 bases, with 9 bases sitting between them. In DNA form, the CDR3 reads TGTGCCAGCAGGGAAACAGGAGAGACCCAGTACTTC. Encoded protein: CASRETGETQYF.

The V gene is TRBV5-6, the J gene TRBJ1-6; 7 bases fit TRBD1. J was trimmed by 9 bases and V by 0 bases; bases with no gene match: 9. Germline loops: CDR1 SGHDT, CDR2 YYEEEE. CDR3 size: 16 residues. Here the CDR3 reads CASSLAGTEIFSPLHF. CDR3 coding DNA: TGTGCCAGCAGCTTGGCCGGGACAGAGATTTTTTCACCCCTCCACTTT.

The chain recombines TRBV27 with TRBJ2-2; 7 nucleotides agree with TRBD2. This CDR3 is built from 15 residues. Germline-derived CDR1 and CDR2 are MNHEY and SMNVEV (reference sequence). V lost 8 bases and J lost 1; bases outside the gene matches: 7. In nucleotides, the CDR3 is TGTGCCAGCTCCCTAAAGCGGGGGAACACCGGGGAGCTGTTTTTT. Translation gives CASSLKRGNTGELFF.

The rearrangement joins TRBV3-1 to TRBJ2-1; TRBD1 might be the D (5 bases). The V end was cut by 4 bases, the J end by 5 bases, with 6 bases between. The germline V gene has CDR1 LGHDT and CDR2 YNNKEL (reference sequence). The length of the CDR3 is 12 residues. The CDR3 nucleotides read TGTGCCAGCAGCCTACAGGACAATGAGCAGTTCTTC. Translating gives CASSLQDNEQFF.

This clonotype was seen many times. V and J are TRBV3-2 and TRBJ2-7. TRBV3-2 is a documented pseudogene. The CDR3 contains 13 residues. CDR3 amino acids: CASSQDGDYEQYV. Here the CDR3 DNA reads TGTGCCAGCAGCCAAGACGGAGACTACGAGCAGTACGTC.

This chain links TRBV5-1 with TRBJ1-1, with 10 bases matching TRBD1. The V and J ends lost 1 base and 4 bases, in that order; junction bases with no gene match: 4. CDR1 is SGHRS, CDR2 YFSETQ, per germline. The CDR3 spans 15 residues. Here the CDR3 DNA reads TGCGCCAGCAGCTTGATGACAGGGGGCCCCACTGAAGCTTTCTTT. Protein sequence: CASSLMTGGPTEAFF.

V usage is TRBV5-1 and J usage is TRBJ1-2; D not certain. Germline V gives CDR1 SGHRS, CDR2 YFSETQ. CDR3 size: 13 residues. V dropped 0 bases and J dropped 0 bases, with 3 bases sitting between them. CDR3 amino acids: CASSLAANYGYTF. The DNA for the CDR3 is TGCGCCAGCAGCTTGGCAGCTAACTATGGCTACACCTTC.

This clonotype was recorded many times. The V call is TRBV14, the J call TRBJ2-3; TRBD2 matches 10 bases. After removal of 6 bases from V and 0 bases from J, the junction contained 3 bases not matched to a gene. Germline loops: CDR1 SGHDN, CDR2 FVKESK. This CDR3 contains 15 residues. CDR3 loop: CASRGLASSTDTQYF. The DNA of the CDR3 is TGTGCCAGCAGGGGACTAGCGTCTAGCACAGATACGCAGTATTTT.

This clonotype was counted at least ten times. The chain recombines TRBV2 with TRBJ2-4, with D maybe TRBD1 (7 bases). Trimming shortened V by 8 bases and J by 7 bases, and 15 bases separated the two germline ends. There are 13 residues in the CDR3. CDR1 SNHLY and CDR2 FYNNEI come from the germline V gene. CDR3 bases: TGTGCCAGCGGGCTGGCAGGGGGGAACATTCAGTACTTC. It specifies CASGLAGGNIQYF.

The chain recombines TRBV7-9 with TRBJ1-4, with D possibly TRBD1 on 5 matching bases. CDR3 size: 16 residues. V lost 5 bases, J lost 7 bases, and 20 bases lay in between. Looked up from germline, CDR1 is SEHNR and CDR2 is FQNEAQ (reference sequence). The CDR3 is CASSPLGREGIEKLFF. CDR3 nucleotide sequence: TGTGCCAGCAGCCCGTTAGGAAGAGAGGGGATTGAAAAACTGTTTTTT.

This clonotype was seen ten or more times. CDR3 in DNA: TGCGCCAGCAGCCATGTGGGGGGCTACACCTTC. It encodes CASSHVGGYTF. The V call is TRBV4-1, the J call TRBJ1-2; the D is unclear. The CDR3 is 11 amino acids. Trimming shortened V by 3 bases and J by 8 bases, and 7 bases separated the two germline ends. The germline gives CDR1 MGHRA, CDR2 YSYEKL.

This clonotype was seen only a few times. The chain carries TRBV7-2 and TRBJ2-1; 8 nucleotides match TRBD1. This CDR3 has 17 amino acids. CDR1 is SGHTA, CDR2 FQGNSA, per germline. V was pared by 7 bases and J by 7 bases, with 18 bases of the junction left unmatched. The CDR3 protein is CASTWGRGRGLGNEQFF. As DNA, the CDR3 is TGTGCCAGCACTTGGGGTAGAGGCAGGGGGCTAGGTAATGAGCAGTTCTTC.

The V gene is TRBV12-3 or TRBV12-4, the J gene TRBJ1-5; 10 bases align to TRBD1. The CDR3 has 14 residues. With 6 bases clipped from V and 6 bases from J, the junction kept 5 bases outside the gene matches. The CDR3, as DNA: TGTGCCAGCAGAGGACAGGGGGATAGTCAGCCCCAGCATTTT. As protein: CASRGQGDSQPQHF.

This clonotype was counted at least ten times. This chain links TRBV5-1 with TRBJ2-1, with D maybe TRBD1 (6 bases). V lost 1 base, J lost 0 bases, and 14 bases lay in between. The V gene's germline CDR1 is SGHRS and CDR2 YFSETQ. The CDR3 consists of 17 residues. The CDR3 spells CASSLLSGQSSYNEQFF. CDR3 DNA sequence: TGCGCCAGCAGCTTGCTATCTGGACAGAGCTCCTACAATGAGCAGTTCTTC.

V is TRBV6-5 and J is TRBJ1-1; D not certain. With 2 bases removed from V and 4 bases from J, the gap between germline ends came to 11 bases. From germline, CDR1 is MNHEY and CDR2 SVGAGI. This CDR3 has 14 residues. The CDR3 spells CASSYEVFGTEAFF. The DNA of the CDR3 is TGTGCCAGCAGTTACGAGGTATTCGGCACTGAAGCTTTCTTT.

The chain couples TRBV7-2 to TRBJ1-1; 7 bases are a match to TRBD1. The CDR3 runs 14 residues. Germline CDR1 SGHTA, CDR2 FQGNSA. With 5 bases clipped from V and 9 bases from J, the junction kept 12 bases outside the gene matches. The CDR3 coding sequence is TGTGCCAGCAGCAGCGACAGGGAATCGACTAAAGCTTTCTTT. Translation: CASSSDRESTKAFF. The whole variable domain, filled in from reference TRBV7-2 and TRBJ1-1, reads GAGVSQSPSNKVTEKGKDVELRCDPISGHTALYWYRQSLGQGLEFLIYFQGNSAPDKSGLPSDRFSAERTGGSVSTLTIQRTQQEDSAVYLCASSSDRESTKAFFGQGTRLTVV.

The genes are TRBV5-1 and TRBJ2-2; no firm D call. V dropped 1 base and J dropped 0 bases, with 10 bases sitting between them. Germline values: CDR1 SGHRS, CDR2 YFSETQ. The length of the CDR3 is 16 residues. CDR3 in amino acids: CASSLNWVANTGELFF. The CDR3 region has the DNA TGCGCCAGCAGCTTGAATTGGGTAGCGAACACCGGGGAGCTGTTTTTT.

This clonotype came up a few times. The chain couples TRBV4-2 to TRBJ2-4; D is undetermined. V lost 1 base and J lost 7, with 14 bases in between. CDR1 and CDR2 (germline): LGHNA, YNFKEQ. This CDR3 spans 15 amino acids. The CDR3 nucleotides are TGTGCCAGCAGCCAAGCTCCTGGGGTAGAGAACATTCAGTACTTC. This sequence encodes CASSQAPGVENIQYF.

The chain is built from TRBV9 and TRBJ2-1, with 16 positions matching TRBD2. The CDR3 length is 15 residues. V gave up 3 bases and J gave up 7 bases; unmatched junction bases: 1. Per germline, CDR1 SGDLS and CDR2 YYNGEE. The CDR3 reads CASSAGLAGGNEQFF. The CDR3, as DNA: TGTGCCAGCAGCGCGGGACTAGCGGGGGGGAATGAGCAGTTCTTC.

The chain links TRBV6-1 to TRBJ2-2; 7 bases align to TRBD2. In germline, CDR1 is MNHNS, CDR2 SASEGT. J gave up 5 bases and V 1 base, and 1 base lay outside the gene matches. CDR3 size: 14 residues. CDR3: CASSEVSGTGELFF. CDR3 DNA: TGTGCCAGCAGTGAAGTTAGCGGGACCGGGGAGCTGTTTTTT.

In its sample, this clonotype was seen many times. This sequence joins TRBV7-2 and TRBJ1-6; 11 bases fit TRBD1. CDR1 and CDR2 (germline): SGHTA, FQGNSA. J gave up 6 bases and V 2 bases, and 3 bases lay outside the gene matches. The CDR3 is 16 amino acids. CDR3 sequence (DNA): TGTGCCAGCAGCTTAAATGGACAGGGGGCTAATTCACCCCTCCACTTT. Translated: CASSLNGQGANSPLHF.

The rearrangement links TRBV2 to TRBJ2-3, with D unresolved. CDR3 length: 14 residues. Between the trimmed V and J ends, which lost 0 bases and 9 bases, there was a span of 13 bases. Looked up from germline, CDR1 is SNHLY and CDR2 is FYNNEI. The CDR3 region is CASSEALAESTQYF. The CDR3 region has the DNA TGTGCCAGCAGTGAAGCGCTGGCGGAGTCAACGCAGTATTTT.

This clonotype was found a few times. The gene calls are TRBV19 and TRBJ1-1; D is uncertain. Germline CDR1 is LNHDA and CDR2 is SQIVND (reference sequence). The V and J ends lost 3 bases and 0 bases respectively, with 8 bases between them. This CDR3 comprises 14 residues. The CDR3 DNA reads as TGTGCCAGTAGTATGGGCACCTTGAACACTGAAGCTTTCTTT. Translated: CASSMGTLNTEAFF.

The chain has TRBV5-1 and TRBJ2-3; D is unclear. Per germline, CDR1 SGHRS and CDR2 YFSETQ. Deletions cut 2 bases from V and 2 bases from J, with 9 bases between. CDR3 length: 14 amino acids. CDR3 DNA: TGCGCCAGCAGCTTACGCGAGGACACAGATACGCAGTATTTT. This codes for CASSLREDTDTQYF.